The 8 T cell receptor beta chains below were found in one sample sequenced in a study of T cell responses to AZD1222 COVID-19 vaccine. The data were produced by immunoSEQ multiplex PCR, yet TCRdb's version contains in-frame clones alone and is incomplete. The sample shows fewer than 200,000 clones, 87% of them seen only once. Sequenced here: peripheral blood, sampled 28 days after the second AZD1222 dose. All receptors come from an adult who received the AZD1222 COVID-19 vaccine.

The V gene is TRBV5-6, the J gene TRBJ1-4; perhaps TRBD1 as D (5 bases). This CDR3 has 15 residues. Germline-derived CDR1 and CDR2 are SGHDT and YYEEEE. Trimming shortened V by 4 bases and J by 0 bases, and 10 bases separated the two germline ends. Here the CDR3 DNA reads TGTGCCAGCAGCCCGCAGGGTGCAACTAATGAAAAACTGTTTTTT. Protein: CASSPQGATNEKLFF.

This chain links TRBV3-1 (or the pseudogene TRBV3-2) with TRBJ1-1, with D possibly TRBD1 on 5 matching bases. In germline, CDR1 is LGHDT, CDR2 YNNKEL (reference sequence). V was cut by 4 bases and J by 0 bases, with 9 bases left in between. The CDR3 has 14 amino acids. The CDR3 loop reads CASSPGTLNTEAFF. The CDR3 nucleotides are TGTGCCAGCAGCCCCGGGACTTTGAACACTGAAGCTTTCTTT.

In its sample, this clone was seen once. V usage is TRBV29-1 and J usage is TRBJ1-1; perhaps TRBD1 as D (5 bases). The CDR3 has 15 amino acids. Trimming pared 5 bases from V and 4 bases from J, leaving 20 bases between. CDR1 SQVTM and CDR2 ANQGSEA come from the germline V gene. The CDR3 coding sequence is TGCAGCGTTACAGGCTCTCTCCCACGGTCCACTGAAGCTTTCTTT. This codes for CSVTGSLPRSTEAFF.

The chain employs TRBV18 and TRBJ2-1; D remains unclear. The CDR3 is 11 amino acids. The V end lost 2 bases, the J end lost 7 bases, and 3 bases lay between the germline ends. CDR1 KGHSH and CDR2 LQKENI come from the germline V gene. The CDR3 loop is CASSPMNEQFF. The CDR3 coding sequence is TGTGCCAGCTCACCAATGAATGAGCAGTTCTTC.

The V call is TRBV4-1, the J call TRBJ1-5, with D unclear. The CDR3 totals 13 residues. V lost 2 bases and J lost 8, with 10 bases in between. Germline V gives CDR1 MGHRA, CDR2 YSYEKL. The CDR3 DNA reads as TGCGCCAGCAGCCAAACCCTTCCCGAGCCCCAGCATTTT. Its protein product is CASSQTLPEPQHF.

The chain is built from TRBV27 and TRBJ2-1, with 9 bases identical to TRBD2. This CDR3 spans 15 amino acids. In germline, CDR1 is MNHEY, CDR2 SMNVEV (reference sequence). V lost 2 bases and J lost 6; bases outside the gene matches: 5. The CDR3 DNA reads as TGTGCCAGCAGTTTAGCAGCGGGGGGAGGCAATGAGCAGTTCTTC. Translated: CASSLAAGGGNEQFF.

This chain joins TRBV21-1 and TRBJ2-6; TRBD1 was called by the table and not checked on the DNA. TRBV21-1 is recorded as a pseudogene. CDR3 size: 17 residues. The CDR3: CASSTGQPLSGANVLTF. CDR3 bases: TGTGCCAGCAGCACCGGACAGCCTCTCTCTGGGGCCAACGTCCTGACTTTC.

This clone turned up a few times. V is TRBV7-2 and J is TRBJ2-2; D is uncertain. CDR3 length equals 14 residues. V was pared by 3 bases and J by 2 bases, with 7 bases between. Germline V lookup: CDR1 SGHTA, CDR2 FQGNSA. The CDR3 here is CASSFQLNTGELFF. The CDR3 region has the DNA TGTGCCAGCAGCTTTCAGCTCAACACCGGGGAGCTGTTTTTT. The complete variable domain, with remaining parts taken from reference TRBV7-2 and TRBJ2-2, reads GAGVSQSPSNKVTEKGKDVELRCDPISGHTALYWYRQSLGQGLEFLIYFQGNSAPDKSGLPSDRFSAERTGGSVSTLTIQRTQQEDSAVYLCASSFQLNTGELFFGEGSRLTVL.